The clone carrying this T cell receptor (beta chain) was detected only a few times. The sample belongs to a study of OX40 agonist ivuxolimab in advanced cancers. Study overall: The study enrolled dose-escalation patients with hepatocellular carcinoma, melanoma, renal cell or head and neck cancer.

TCRdb's table, derived via immunoSEQ multiplex PCR, lists solely in-frame clones and lacks some. The sample lists about 50,000 clones, roughly four fifths occurring once. The CDR3 is made up of 19 amino acids. Germline CDR1 and CDR2: SGHAT and FQNNGV. The germline V and J ends were trimmed by 5 bases and 4 bases, with 24 bases remaining between them. This sequence originates from an adult with an advanced solid tumor such as melanoma, head and neck, liver or kidney cancer. The specimen was CD4+ or CD8+ T cells sorted from blood, collected in a trial of the OX40 agonist ivuxolimab. This chain uses TRBV11-2 with TRBJ2-6; no firm D call. CDR3 bases: TGTGCCAGCAGCGACCCACGGCGGAACAGCGTGGGAGGGGCCAACGTCCTGACTTTC. Its protein product is CASSDPRRNSVGGANVLTF.